The entry that follows covers one TCR beta chain sequence. Generated by immunoSEQ multiplex PCR, the TCRdb table keeps only in-frame clones and is missing some. The data show tens of thousands of clones, over 75% seen once. The germline V gene encodes CDR1 LGHNA and CDR2 YNFKEQ. Trimming left V 4 bases short and J 0 bases short, with 21 bases between. The CDR3 extends over 19 amino acids. This sample was taken from a study of OX40 agonist ivuxolimab in advanced cancers. This sequence joins TRBV4-2 and TRBJ1-4; the D gene is possibly TRBD1 (6 bases). This TCR was sampled from an adult with an advanced solid tumor such as melanoma, head and neck, liver or kidney cancer. The sample consisted of CD4+ or CD8+ T cells sorted from blood, taken in a trial of the OX40 agonist ivuxolimab. CDR3 nucleotides: TGTGCCAGCAGCCCGGAACCCCCCGACAGGCGAACAACTAATGAAAAACTGTTTTTT. This gives the protein CASSPEPPDRRTTNEKLFF.